This TCR beta chain was captured by sequencing in a study of blood T cell repertoires in COVID-19. About the study: Specimens from acute and convalescent COVID-19 originated in the United States, Italy and Spain.

This table comes from immunoSEQ multiplex PCR, and its TCRdb copy is limited to in-frame clones, with some not included. The data show hundreds of thousands of clones, nearly 90% seen once. The CDR3 has 13 residues. The germline V gene encodes CDR1 MDHEN and CDR2 SYDVKM. The V end was cut by 6 bases, the J end by 7 bases, with 16 bases between. Residents of approximately 25 US areas, aged roughly 18 to 89 years, made up the participants. Membership in each cohort depended on participant-reported clinical history. The TCR was taken from a young woman with acute COVID-19. V usage is TRBV28 and J usage is TRBJ2-7, with TRBD1 as a possible D gene (5 bases). The sample comprised PBMCs or T cells enriched from blood (not recorded which). The CDR3 DNA reads TGTGCCAGCAGGTCTCCTGGGGCGAGGGAGCAGTACTTC. Translation gives CASRSPGAREQYF.